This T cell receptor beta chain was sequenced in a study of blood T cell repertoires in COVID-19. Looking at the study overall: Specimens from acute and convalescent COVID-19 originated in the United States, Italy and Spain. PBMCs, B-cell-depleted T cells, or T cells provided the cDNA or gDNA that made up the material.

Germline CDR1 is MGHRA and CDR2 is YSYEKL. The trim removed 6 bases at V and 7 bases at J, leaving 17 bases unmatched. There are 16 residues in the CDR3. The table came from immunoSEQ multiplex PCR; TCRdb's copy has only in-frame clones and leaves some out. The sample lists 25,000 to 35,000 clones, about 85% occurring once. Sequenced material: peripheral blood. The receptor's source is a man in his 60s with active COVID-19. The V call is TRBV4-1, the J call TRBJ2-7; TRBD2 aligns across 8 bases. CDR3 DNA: TGCGCCAGCAGTGAAGGGGCTTACGGGGGGGCTGGTGAGCAGTACTTC. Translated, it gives CASSEGAYGGAGEQYF.